The 17 T cell receptor beta chains given below trace back to one sample, sequenced in a study of cytomegalovirus exposure and HLA in healthy donors. PCR was performed using 60 Vbeta and 13 Jbeta primers. Using immunoSEQ multiplex PCR, the repertoire was profiled, and TCRdb retains in-frame clones only, with some absent. The profile covers around 64,000 clones, with over 75% appearing a single time and 12% taken by the ten largest. The specimen was PBMCs. The receptors originated from a woman under 40 in good health and CMV-seropositive.

This clone was counted once. The V gene is TRBV27, the J gene TRBJ1-2, with TRBD1 as a possible D gene (6 bases). V gave up 2 bases and J gave up 7 bases, with 20 bases separating them. The CDR3 sequence is 16 residues long. Germline CDR1 and CDR2: MNHEY and SMNVEV (reference sequence). CDR3 protein: CASSLDTGSTRFGYTF. Written as DNA, the CDR3 is TGTGCCAGCAGTTTAGACACAGGGTCCACTAGGTTTGGCTACACCTTC.

The chain carries TRBV5-1 and TRBJ1-2, with D tentatively TRBD1 (6 bases). Germline-derived CDR1 and CDR2 are SGHRS and YFSETQ. The CDR3 is 16 residues long. The V gene lost 0 bases and the J gene lost 4 bases, with 16 bases spanning the gap. The CDR3 DNA reads TGCGCCAGCAGCTTGGCTCTCAGGGGACCTGGCTATGGCTACACCTTC. Translation gives CASSLALRGPGYGYTF.

The V and J genes are TRBV27 and TRBJ1-4; D may be TRBD1 (5 bases). The CDR3 runs to 14 residues. Trimming took 1 base from V and 5 from J, leaving 8 bases between them. The germline CDR1 and CDR2 sequences are MNHEY and SMNVEV (reference sequence). Here the CDR3 DNA reads TGTGCCAGCAGTTTATTGGGGGGAAATGAAAAACTGTTTTTT. It translates to CASSLLGGNEKLFF.

This chain uses TRBV19 with TRBJ1-3; tentatively, D is TRBD1 (6 bases). Trimming pared 5 bases from V and 3 bases from J, leaving 20 bases between. CDR3 length: 17 residues. Germline CDR1 and CDR2: LNHDA and SQIVND (reference sequence). The CDR3 DNA is TGTGCCAGTAGTGATCAACAGGGTCCCAGGTTTGGAAACACCATATATTTT. The encoded protein is CASSDQQGPRFGNTIYF. The variable domain in full, with the rest retrieved from reference TRBV19 and TRBJ1-3, is DGGITQSPKYLFRKEGQNVTLSCEQNLNHDAMYWYRQDPGQGLRLIYYSQIVNDFQKGDIAEGYSVSREKKESFPLTVTSAQKNPTAFYLCASSDQQGPRFGNTIYFGEGSWLTVV.

The chain uses TRBV4-1 and TRBJ2-5; D gene uncertain. Trimming removed 1 base from V and 2 bases from J, with 11 bases in between. The CDR3 contains 15 residues. The germline V gene has CDR1 MGHRA and CDR2 YSYEKL. The chain's CDR3 is CASSQGEPVQETQYF. CDR3 DNA: TGCGCCAGCAGCCAAGGTGAGCCCGTTCAAGAGACCCAGTACTTC.

In DNA form, the CDR3 reads TGCGCCAGCAGCTTCTTTATGACTAGCGGGAGCTACGAGCAGTACTTC. Protein sequence: CASSFFMTSGSYEQYF. J is TRBJ2-7 and V is TRBV5-1; 12 positions agree with TRBD2. The germline V gene has CDR1 SGHRS and CDR2 YFSETQ. V was pared by 2 bases and J by 3 bases, with 6 bases of the junction left unmatched. The CDR3 is 16 amino acids.

The rearrangement uses TRBV2 and TRBJ2-4, with D maybe TRBD1 (5 bases). V was cut by 3 bases and J by 0 bases, with 9 bases left in between. This CDR3 has 15 amino acids. Per the germline V gene, CDR1 is SNHLY and CDR2 is FYNNEI. The CDR3 DNA reads as TGTGCCAGCAGTGAGGACATCCTAGCCAAAAACATTCAGTACTTC. Translation: CASSEDILAKNIQYF.

This clone was counted once. CDR3 loop: CASSYLRTGGHTIYF. The CDR3 nucleotides read TGTGCCAGCAGTTACCTCCGGACAGGGGGCCACACCATATATTTT. The rearrangement uses TRBV6-6 and TRBJ1-3; TRBD1 agrees at 11 bases. Trimming cost V 2 bases and J 8 bases; bases outside gene matches: 5. There are 15 residues in the CDR3. CDR1 is MNHNY, CDR2 SVGAGI, per germline (reference sequence).

The chain carries TRBV19 and TRBJ1-1, with TRBD1 as a possible D gene (5 bases). The V and J ends lost 4 bases and 4 bases respectively, with 19 bases between them. CDR3 size: 16 residues. The V gene's germline CDR1 is LNHDA and CDR2 SQIVND (reference sequence). CDR3 nucleotides: TGTGCCAGTAGTAAGAGGGGACTGGTAGGAAGCACTGAAGCTTTCTTT. Translated, it gives CASSKRGLVGSTEAFF.

This chain uses TRBV19 with TRBJ1-5, with a possible D match to TRBD1 (5 bases). Trimming took off 6 bases at V and 0 bases at J, with 12 bases between the two ends. CDR1 LNHDA and CDR2 SQIVND come from the germline V gene (reference sequence). The CDR3 contains 15 residues. In DNA form, the CDR3 reads TGTGCCAGTAGCCCCGGGACTTATAGCAATCAGCCCCAGCATTTT. Protein sequence: CASSPGTYSNQPQHF.

The rearrangement joins TRBV18 to TRBJ2-2; maybe TRBD1 (6 bases). V was trimmed by 1 base and J by 3 bases, leaving 12 bases between them. This CDR3 is 16 amino acids long. CDR1 and CDR2 from the germline V gene are KGHSH and LQKENI. The CDR3 here is CASSPRSKGDTGELFF. For the CDR3, the DNA is TGTGCCAGCTCACCACGAAGTAAGGGGGACACCGGGGAGCTGTTTTTT. The whole variable domain, filled in from reference TRBV18 and TRBJ2-2, reads NAGVMQNPRHLVRRRGQEARLRCSPMKGHSHVYWYRQLPEEGLKFMVYLQKENIIDESGMPKERFSAEFPKEGPSILRIQQVVRGDSAAYFCASSPRSKGDTGELFFGEGSRLTVL.

This clone occurred a few times. The chain combines TRBV27 with TRBJ2-2, with 9 positions matching TRBD2. This CDR3 spans 16 amino acids. Germline lookup yields CDR1 MNHEY and CDR2 SMNVEV (reference sequence). With V trimmed by 0 bases and J by 5 bases, 4 bases remained unmatched. The CDR3 sequence: CASSLSRLAGTGELFF. The CDR3 nucleotides read TGTGCCAGCAGTTTATCTAGGCTAGCGGGGACCGGGGAGCTGTTTTTT.

The chain joins TRBV6-5 to TRBJ1-1; 7 nucleotides agree with TRBD1. The CDR3 is made up of 14 amino acids. Trimming at V came to 5 bases and at J to 2 bases, leaving 5 bases not matched to a gene. CDR1 is MNHEY, CDR2 SVGAGI, per germline. The CDR3 sequence: CASSRQGFNTEAFF. CDR3 sequence (DNA): TGTGCCAGCAGTCGACAGGGTTTTAACACTGAAGCTTTCTTT.

V usage is TRBV7-6 and J usage is TRBJ2-1; a possible D gene is TRBD2 (7 bases). V lost 0 bases, J lost 6 bases, and 9 bases lay in between. The CDR3 has 14 amino acids. The germline V gene has CDR1 SGHVS and CDR2 FNYEAQ. In DNA, the CDR3 is TGTGCCAGCAGCTTAGCGGCGGGGGCCAATGAGCAGTTCTTC. Amino acid sequence: CASSLAAGANEQFF.

The rearrangement links TRBV11-2 to TRBJ2-2; TRBD2 aligns across 10 bases. This CDR3 spans 16 amino acids. Germline CDR1 and CDR2: SGHAT and FQNNGV. V shed 3 bases, J shed 5 bases, and the junction held 6 bases outside the gene matches. The CDR3 spells CASSFRLAGDTGELFF. In nucleotides, the CDR3 is TGTGCCAGCAGCTTTAGGCTAGCGGGAGATACCGGGGAGCTGTTTTTT.

This chain joins TRBV5-4 and TRBJ1-5, with D unclear. The CDR3 sequence is 13 residues long. Germline CDR1 is SGHNT and CDR2 is YYREEE (reference sequence). The V gene lost 4 bases and the J gene lost 3 bases, with 8 bases spanning the gap. This chain's CDR3 is CASSADSNQPQHF. The DNA for the CDR3 is TGTGCCAGCAGCGCGGACTCCAATCAGCCCCAGCATTTT.

V gene TRBV9 combines with J gene TRBJ2-3; D possibly corresponds to TRBD2 (5 bases). Between the trimmed V and J ends, which lost 0 bases and 7 bases, there was a span of 9 bases. CDR1 and CDR2 from the germline V gene are SGDLS and YYNGEE. There are 13 residues in the CDR3. CDR3 sequence reads: CASSVGGLNTQYF. In DNA form, the CDR3 reads TGTGCCAGCAGCGTAGGTGGACTCAATACGCAGTATTTT.